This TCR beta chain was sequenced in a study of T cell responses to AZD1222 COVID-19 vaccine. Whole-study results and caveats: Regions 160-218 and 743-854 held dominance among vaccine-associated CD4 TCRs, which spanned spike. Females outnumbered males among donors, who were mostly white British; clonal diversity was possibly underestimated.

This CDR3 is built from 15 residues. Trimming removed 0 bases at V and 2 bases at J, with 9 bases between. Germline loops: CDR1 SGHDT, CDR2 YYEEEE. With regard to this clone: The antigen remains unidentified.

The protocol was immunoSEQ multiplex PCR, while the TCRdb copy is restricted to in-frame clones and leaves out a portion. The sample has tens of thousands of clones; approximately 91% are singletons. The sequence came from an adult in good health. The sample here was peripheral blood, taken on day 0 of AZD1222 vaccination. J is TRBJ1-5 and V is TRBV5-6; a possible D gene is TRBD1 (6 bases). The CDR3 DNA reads TGTGCCAGCAGCTTGGCGGGGGCCGGCAATCAGCCCCAGCATTTT. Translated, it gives CASSLAGAGNQPQHF.